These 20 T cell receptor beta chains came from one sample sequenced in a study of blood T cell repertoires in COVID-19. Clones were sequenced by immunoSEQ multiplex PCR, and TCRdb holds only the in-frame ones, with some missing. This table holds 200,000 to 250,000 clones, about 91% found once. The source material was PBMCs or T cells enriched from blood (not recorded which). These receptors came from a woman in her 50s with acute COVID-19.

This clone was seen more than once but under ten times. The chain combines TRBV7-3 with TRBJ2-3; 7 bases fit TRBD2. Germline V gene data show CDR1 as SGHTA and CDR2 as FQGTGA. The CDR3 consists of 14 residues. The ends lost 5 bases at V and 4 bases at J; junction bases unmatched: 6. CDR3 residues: CASSRGLGADTQYF. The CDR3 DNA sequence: TGTGCCAGCAGCCGTGGACTAGGGGCAGATACGCAGTATTTT.

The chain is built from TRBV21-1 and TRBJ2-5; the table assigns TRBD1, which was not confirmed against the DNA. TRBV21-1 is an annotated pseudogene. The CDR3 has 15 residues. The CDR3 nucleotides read TGTGCCAGCAGCAAAGAGCAGGCAGATCAAGAGACCCAGTACTTC. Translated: CASSKEQADQETQYF.

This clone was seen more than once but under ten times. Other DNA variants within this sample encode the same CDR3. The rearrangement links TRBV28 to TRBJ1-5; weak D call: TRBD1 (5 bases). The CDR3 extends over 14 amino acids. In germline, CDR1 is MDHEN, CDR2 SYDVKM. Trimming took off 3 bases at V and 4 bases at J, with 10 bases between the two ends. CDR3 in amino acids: CASSFGGSNQPQHF. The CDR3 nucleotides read TGTGCCAGCAGTTTCGGGGGTAGTAATCAGCCCCAGCATTTT.

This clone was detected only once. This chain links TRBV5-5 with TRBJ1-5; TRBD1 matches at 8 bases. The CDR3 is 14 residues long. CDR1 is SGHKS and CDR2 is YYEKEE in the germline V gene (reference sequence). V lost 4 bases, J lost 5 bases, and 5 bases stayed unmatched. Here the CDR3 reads CASSLGQGHQPQHF. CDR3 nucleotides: TGTGCCAGCAGCCTAGGACAGGGCCATCAGCCCCAGCATTTT.

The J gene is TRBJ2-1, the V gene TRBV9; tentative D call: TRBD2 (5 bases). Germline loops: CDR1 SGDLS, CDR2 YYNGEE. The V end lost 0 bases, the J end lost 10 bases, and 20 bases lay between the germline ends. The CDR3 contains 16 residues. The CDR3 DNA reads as TGTGCCAGCAGCGTAGATTTTAGGGCACGGTCGGGGGAGCAGTTCTTC. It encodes CASSVDFRARSGEQFF.

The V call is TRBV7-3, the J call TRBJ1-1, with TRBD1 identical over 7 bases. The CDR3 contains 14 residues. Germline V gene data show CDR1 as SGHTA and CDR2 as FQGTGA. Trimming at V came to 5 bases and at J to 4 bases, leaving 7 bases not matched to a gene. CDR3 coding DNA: TGTGCCAGCAGCCGACAGGGTTTCGGCACTGAAGCTTTCTTT. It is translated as CASSRQGFGTEAFF.

Here the CDR3 reads CASSPPGVEQFF. The CDR3 DNA is TGTGCCAGCAGCCCCCCGGGAGTTGAGCAGTTCTTC. V usage is TRBV5-4 and J usage is TRBJ2-1; possible D gene TRBD2, 6 bases. Per germline, CDR1 SGHNT and CDR2 YYREEE (reference sequence). Trimming pared 4 bases from V and 9 bases from J, leaving 11 bases between. The CDR3 is made up of 12 amino acids. The variable domain in full, with the rest retrieved from reference TRBV5-4 and TRBJ2-1, is ETGVTQSPTHLIKTRGQQVTLRCSSQSGHNTVSWYQQALGQGPQFIFQYYREEENGRGNFPPRFSGLQFPNYSSELNVNALELDDSALYLCASSPPGVEQFFGPGTRLTVL.

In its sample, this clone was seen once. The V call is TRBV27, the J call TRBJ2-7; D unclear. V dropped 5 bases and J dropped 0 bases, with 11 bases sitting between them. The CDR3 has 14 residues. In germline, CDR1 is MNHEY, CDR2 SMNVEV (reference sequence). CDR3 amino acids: CASSPRLLSYEQYF. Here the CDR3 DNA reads TGTGCCAGCAGTCCCAGACTCCTCTCCTACGAGCAGTACTTC.

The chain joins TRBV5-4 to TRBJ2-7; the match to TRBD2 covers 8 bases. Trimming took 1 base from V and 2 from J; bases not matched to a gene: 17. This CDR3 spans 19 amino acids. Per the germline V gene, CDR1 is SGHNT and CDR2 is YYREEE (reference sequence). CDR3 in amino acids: CASSLRGEGWTSRTYEQYF. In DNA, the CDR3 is TGTGCCAGCAGCTTGAGGGGGGAAGGTTGGACTAGCAGAACCTACGAGCAGTACTTC.

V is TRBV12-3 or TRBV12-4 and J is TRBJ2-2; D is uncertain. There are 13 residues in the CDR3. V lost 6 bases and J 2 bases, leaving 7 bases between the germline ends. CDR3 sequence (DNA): TGTGCCAGCAGGGTGGCAAACACCGGGGAGCTGTTTTTT. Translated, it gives CASRVANTGELFF.

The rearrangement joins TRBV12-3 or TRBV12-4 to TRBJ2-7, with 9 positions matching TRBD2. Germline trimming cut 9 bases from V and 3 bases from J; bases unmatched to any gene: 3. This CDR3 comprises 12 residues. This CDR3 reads CASTSGYYEQYF. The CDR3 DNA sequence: TGTGCCAGTACTAGCGGGTACTACGAGCAGTACTTC.

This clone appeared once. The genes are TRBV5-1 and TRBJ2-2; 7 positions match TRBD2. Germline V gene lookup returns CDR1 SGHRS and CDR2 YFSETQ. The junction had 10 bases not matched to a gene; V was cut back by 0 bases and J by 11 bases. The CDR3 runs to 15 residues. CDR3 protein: CASSLELAATGELFF. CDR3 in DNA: TGCGCCAGCAGCTTGGAGCTAGCGGCCACGGGCGAGCTGTTTTTT.

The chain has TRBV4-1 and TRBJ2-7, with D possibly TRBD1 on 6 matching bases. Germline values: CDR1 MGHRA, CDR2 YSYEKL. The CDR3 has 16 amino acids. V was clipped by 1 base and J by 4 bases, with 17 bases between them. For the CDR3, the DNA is TGCGCCAGCAGCCAAGGGGCGGCCAGGGGAGTTTACGAGCAGTACTTC. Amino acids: CASSQGAARGVYEQYF.

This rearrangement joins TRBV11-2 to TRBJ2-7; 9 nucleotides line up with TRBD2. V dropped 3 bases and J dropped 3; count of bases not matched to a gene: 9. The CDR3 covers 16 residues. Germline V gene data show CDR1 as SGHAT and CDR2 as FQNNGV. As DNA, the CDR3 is TGTGCCAGCAGCTTTTCGACTAGCGGAACCCACTACGAGCAGTACTTC. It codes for CASSFSTSGTHYEQYF.

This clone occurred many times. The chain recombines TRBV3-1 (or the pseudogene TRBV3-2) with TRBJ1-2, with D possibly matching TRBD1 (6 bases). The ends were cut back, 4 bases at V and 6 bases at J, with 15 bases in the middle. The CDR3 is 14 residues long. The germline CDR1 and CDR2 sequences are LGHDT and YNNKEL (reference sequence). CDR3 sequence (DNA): TGTGCCAGCAGCCCACCACACAGGGTTAATGGCTACACCTTC. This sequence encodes CASSPPHRVNGYTF.

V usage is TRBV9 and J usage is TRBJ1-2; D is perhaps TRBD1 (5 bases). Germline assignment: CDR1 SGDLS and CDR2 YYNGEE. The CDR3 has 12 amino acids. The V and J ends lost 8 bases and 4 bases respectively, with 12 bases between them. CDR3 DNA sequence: TGTGCCAGTCAGGGCCAGGGCTATGGCTACACCTTC. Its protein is CASQGQGYGYTF.

CDR3 in DNA: TGTGCCAGCTCCAGTTCCGAGTCTCCGGGGGAAGCTTTCTTT. Translated: CASSSSESPGEAFF. The chain is built from TRBV5-4 and TRBJ1-1; D remains unclear. V shed 7 bases and J shed 8 bases, with 21 bases lying between them. The germline V gene has CDR1 SGHNT and CDR2 YYREEE (reference sequence). The CDR3 consists of 14 residues. Together with reference TRBV5-4 and TRBJ1-1, the CDR3 gives the full variable domain: ETGVTQSPTHLIKTRGQQVTLRCSSQSGHNTVSWYQQALGQGPQFIFQYYREEENGRGNFPPRFSGLQFPNYSSELNVNALELDDSALYLCASSSSESPGEAFFGQGTRLTVV.

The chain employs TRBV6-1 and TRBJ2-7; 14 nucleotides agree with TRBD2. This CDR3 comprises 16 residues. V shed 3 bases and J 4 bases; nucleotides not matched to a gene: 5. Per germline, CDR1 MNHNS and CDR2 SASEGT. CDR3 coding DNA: TGTGCCAGCAGTGATACCGGGACTAGCGGGAGATACGAGCAGTACTTC. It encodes CASSDTGTSGRYEQYF.

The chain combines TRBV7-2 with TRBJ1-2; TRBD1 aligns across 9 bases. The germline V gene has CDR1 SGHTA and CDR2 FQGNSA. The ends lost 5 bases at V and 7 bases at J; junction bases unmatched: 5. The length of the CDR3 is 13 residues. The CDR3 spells CASSRGQGGGYTF. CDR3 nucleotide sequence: TGTGCCAGCAGCCGGGGACAGGGAGGTGGCTACACCTTC.

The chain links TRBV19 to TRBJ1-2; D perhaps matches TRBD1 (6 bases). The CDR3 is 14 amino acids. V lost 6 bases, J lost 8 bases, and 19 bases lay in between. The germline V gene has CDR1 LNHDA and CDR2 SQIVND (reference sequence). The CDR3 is CASRASGGHFGYTF. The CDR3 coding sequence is TGTGCCAGTAGGGCCTCTGGGGGACACTTCGGCTACACCTTC.